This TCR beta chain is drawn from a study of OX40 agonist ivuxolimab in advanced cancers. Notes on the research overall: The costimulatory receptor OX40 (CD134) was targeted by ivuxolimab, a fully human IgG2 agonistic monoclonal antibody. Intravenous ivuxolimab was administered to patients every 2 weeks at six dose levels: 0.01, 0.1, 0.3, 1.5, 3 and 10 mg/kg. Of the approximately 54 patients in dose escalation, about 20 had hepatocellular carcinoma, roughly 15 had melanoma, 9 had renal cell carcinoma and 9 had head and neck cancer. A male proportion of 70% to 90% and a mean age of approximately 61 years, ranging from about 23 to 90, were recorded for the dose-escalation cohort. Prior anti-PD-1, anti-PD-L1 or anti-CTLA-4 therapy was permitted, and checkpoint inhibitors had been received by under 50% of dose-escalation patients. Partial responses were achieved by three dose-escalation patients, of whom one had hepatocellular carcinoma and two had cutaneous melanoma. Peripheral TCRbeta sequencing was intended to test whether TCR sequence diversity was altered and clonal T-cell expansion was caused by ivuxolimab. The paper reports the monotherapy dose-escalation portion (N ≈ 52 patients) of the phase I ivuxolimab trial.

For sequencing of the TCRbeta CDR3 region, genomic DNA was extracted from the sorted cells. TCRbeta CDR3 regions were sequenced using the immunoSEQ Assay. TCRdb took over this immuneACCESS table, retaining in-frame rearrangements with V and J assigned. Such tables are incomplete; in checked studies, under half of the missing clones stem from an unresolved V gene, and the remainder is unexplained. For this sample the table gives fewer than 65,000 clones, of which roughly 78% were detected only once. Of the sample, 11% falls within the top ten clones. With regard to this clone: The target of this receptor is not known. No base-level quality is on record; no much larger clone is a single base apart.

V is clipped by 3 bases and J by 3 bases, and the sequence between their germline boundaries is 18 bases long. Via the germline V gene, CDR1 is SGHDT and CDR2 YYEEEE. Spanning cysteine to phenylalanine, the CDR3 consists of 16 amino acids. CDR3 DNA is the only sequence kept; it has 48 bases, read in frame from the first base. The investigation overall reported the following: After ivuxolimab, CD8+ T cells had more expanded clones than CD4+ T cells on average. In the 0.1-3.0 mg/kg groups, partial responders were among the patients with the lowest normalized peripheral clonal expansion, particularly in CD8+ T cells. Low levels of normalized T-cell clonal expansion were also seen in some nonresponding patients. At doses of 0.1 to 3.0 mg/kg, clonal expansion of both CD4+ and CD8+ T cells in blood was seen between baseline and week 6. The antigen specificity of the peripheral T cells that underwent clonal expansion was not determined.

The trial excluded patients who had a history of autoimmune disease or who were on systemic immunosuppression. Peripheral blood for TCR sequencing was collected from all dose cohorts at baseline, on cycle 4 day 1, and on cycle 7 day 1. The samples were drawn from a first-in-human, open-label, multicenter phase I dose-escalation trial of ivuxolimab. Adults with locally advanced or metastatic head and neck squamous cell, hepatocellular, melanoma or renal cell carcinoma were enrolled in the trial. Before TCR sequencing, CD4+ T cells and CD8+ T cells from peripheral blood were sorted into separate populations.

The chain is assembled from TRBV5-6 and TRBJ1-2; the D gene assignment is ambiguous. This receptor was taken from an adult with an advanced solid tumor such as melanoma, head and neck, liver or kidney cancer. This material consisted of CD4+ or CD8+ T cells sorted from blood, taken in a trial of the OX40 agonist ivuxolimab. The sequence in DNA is TGTGCCAGCAGCTCATCATCCTTAACACGATACTATGGCTACACCTTC. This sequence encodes CASSSSSLTRYYGYTF.